The 30 T cell receptor beta chains below were found in one sample sequenced in a study of blood T cell repertoires in COVID-19 (dated by TCRdb to 2018 to 2021). Libraries came from the immunoSEQ multiplex PCR assay. Not all clones reach the TCRdb copy of this immuneACCESS table, which keeps in-frame sequences only. Checked studies attribute under half of the gap to unresolved V genes and leave the rest unexplained. Here the sample has some 380,000 clones; roughly 90% occur a single time. The ten top clones hold roughly 2% of the sample. Input material: PBMCs or T cells enriched from blood (not recorded which). These receptors all stem from a woman aged 40 to 55 with acute COVID-19.

This chain joins TRBV11-3 and TRBJ2-1, with 7 bases fitting TRBD2. CDR1 is SGHNT and CDR2 is YENEEA in the germline V gene. The length of the CDR3 is 12 residues. V trimming: 8 bases; J trimming: 8 bases; junction bases outside the gene matches: 6. This CDR3 reads CASSERGDEQFF. As DNA, the CDR3 is TGTGCCAGCTCGGAACGGGGGGATGAGCAGTTCTTC.

The CDR3 loop reads CASSYDQGSRTEAFF. CDR3 bases: TGTGCCAGCAGTTACGACCAGGGTTCGCGGACTGAAGCTTTCTTT. The rearrangement joins TRBV6-5 to TRBJ1-1; D is possibly TRBD1 (5 bases). This CDR3 region has 15 residues. Trimming removed 2 bases from V and 5 bases from J, with 15 bases in between. Germline CDR1 MNHEY, CDR2 SVGAGI.

About this clone itself: This sample includes further DNA sequences coding for the same CDR3. The V and J genes are TRBV5-1 and TRBJ1-6, with 7 bases lining up with TRBD1. Trimming took 0 bases from V and 7 from J; bases not matched to a gene: 1. The CDR3 has 14 amino acids. CDR1 and CDR2 from the germline V gene are SGHRS and YFSETQ. The CDR3 nucleotides read TGCGCCAGCAGCTTGGGAGGGGGCAATTCACCCCTCCACTTT. Protein: CASSLGGGNSPLHF.

CDR3 in DNA: TGTGCCAGCGCTGGACAGGGGGCCGCCGCCAATGGCTACACCTTC. This translates into CASAGQGAAANGYTF. The chain links TRBV7-8 to TRBJ1-2; 11 bases agree with TRBD1. CDR3 size: 15 residues. Unmatched junction bases numbered 11, after V lost 8 bases and J lost 6 bases. CDR1 and CDR2 from the germline V gene are SGHVS and FQNEAQ.

The chain joins TRBV7-6 to TRBJ1-1; D may be TRBD1 (5 bases). The CDR3 spans 13 residues. V was clipped by 3 bases and J by 4 bases, with 9 bases between them. Germline V lookup: CDR1 SGHVS, CDR2 FNYEAQ. The CDR3: CASSLGLFTEAFF. In nucleotides, the CDR3 is TGTGCCAGCAGCTTGGGACTGTTCACTGAAGCTTTCTTT.

This chain links TRBV30 with TRBJ1-3, with D perhaps matching TRBD1 (6 bases). Trimming pared 4 bases from V and 7 bases from J, leaving 11 bases between. CDR1 is GTSNPN and CDR2 is SVGIG in the germline V gene (reference sequence). CDR3 length: 12 amino acids. The CDR3 bases are TGTGCCTGGAATCAACAGGGTAACACCATATATTTT. Translating gives CAWNQQGNTIYF.

This clone showed up just once. This rearrangement joins TRBV24-1 to TRBJ2-2, with 7 bases aligning to TRBD1. The CDR3 totals 16 residues. The trim removed 3 bases at V and 4 bases at J, leaving 7 bases unmatched. The germline V gene encodes CDR1 KGHDR and CDR2 SFDVKD. The CDR3 is CATSDTTGTSTGELFF. CDR3 sequence (DNA): TGTGCCACCAGTGATACGACAGGGACAAGCACCGGGGAGCTGTTTTTT.

V usage is TRBV30 and J usage is TRBJ1-2, with D possibly being TRBD1 (5 bases). CDR1 and CDR2 (germline): GTSNPN, SVGIG (reference sequence). This CDR3 region has 12 residues. V was trimmed by 5 bases and J by 3 bases, leaving 10 bases between them. CDR3 protein: CAWSWGDYGYTF. The CDR3 nucleotides read TGTGCCTGGTCTTGGGGGGACTATGGCTACACCTTC.

The V call is TRBV5-4, the J call TRBJ2-3; possibly TRBD1 for D (6 bases). The CDR3 runs to 15 residues. V lost 2 bases to trimming and J lost 2 bases, with 12 bases between them. CDR1 and CDR2 (germline): SGHNT, YYREEE (reference sequence). CDR3 coding DNA: TGTGCCAGCAGCTTACAGGGATGGGACACAGATACGCAGTATTTT. Translated: CASSLQGWDTDTQYF.

The chain combines TRBV6-5 with TRBJ1-1; TRBD1 matches 7 bases. J was trimmed by 3 bases and V by 8 bases; bases with no gene match: 6. The length of the CDR3 is 13 residues. In germline, CDR1 is MNHEY, CDR2 SVGAGI. The CDR3 nucleotides are TGTGCCAGCTGCAGGGGGAAAGACACTGAAGCTTTCTTT. This encodes CASCRGKDTEAFF.

This clone was seen a single time. The chain combines TRBV9 with TRBJ2-7; D remains ambiguous. Germline CDR1 is SGDLS and CDR2 is YYNGEE. The CDR3 runs 12 residues. V dropped 0 bases and J dropped 6 bases, with 7 bases sitting between them. The CDR3 loop reads CASSVGVSEQYF. CDR3 coding DNA: TGTGCCAGCAGCGTAGGAGTATCCGAGCAGTACTTC.

The CDR3 loop reads CASSQAGGRNEQFF. The CDR3 DNA follows: TGCGCCAGCAGCCAAGCGGGGGGGCGGAATGAGCAGTTCTTC. The rearrangement links TRBV4-1 to TRBJ2-1, with 8 nucleotides matching TRBD2. Unmatched junction bases numbered 3, after V lost 1 base and J lost 7 bases. This CDR3 is built from 14 residues. The V gene's germline CDR1 is MGHRA and CDR2 YSYEKL.

The genes are TRBV11-3 and TRBJ2-5, with D uncertain. Deletions cut 1 base from V and 3 bases from J, with 15 bases between. The length of the CDR3 is 16 residues. Germline V lookup: CDR1 SGHNT, CDR2 YENEEA. The CDR3 DNA sequence: TGTGCCAGCAGCTTAGGTCTCACTCAGGTGGAAGAGACCCAGTACTTC. It translates to CASSLGLTQVEETQYF.

The chain combines TRBV5-1 with TRBJ2-5; TRBD2 aligns across 8 bases. J was trimmed by 2 bases and V by 5 bases; bases with no gene match: 2. This CDR3 has 13 amino acids. Germline loops: CDR1 SGHRS, CDR2 YFSETQ. The CDR3 sequence is CASRAGGQETQYF. DNA of the CDR3: TGCGCCAGCAGGGCGGGGGGTCAAGAGACCCAGTACTTC. The variable domain in full, with the rest retrieved from reference TRBV5-1 and TRBJ2-5, is KAGVTQTPRYLIKTRGQQVTLSCSPISGHRSVSWYQQTPGQGLQFLFEYFSETQRNKGNFPGRFSGRQFSNSRSEMNVSTLELGDSALYLCASRAGGQETQYFGPGTRLLVL.

This clone was counted once. This chain links TRBV2 with TRBJ1-3, with 11 bases matching TRBD1. Germline loops: CDR1 SNHLY, CDR2 FYNNEI. With V trimmed by 6 bases and J by 4 bases, 8 bases remained unmatched. CDR3 length: 16 residues. The CDR3 here is CASSAGQGARGNTIYF. CDR3 bases: TGTGCCAGCAGCGCCGGACAGGGGGCAAGAGGAAACACCATATATTTT.

The rearrangement uses TRBV3-1 (or the pseudogene TRBV3-2) and TRBJ2-7; D is unresolved. Trimming stripped 4 bases from V and 4 bases from J, with 14 bases between. Germline V lookup: CDR1 LGHDT, CDR2 YNNKEL (reference sequence). The CDR3 extends over 14 amino acids. CDR3 residues: CASSLGGLAYEQYF. The CDR3 nucleotides are TGTGCCAGCAGCCTCGGCGGATTAGCTTACGAGCAGTACTTC.

The V and J genes are TRBV9 and TRBJ2-1; 7 bases agree with TRBD2. The germline gives CDR1 SGDLS, CDR2 YYNGEE. Losses at the gene ends were 0 bases for V and 4 bases for J; bases not matched to a gene: 7. CDR3 size: 16 residues. CDR3 coding DNA: TGTGCCAGCAGCGTAGCCCTAGCGGCGGTTTACAATGAGCAGTTCTTC. Protein product: CASSVALAAVYNEQFF.

As concerns this clone: One end of the junction is discordant with germline, which a read error may explain. The chain carries TRBV6-2 or TRBV6-3 and TRBJ1-6, with D perhaps TRBD1 (6 bases). CDR1 and CDR2 (germline): MNHEY, SVGEGT. The CDR3 has 12 residues. DNA for the CDR3: TGTGCCAGCAGTTATCACCACGGACAGCTGATCTTT. Translation gives CASSYHHGQLIF.

The chain is built from TRBV2 and TRBJ2-1; tentative D call: TRBD1 (6 bases). The CDR3 is made up of 13 amino acids. CDR1 and CDR2 from the germline V gene are SNHLY and FYNNEI. V lost 10 bases and J lost 7, with 17 bases in between. CDR3 amino acids: CATAPPQGNEQFF. CDR3 nucleotide sequence: TGTGCCACCGCCCCGCCACAGGGTAATGAGCAGTTCTTC.

DNA for the CDR3: TGCAGTGCCACCCCCCAGGGGAAGCTCAATGAGCAGTTCTTC. Residues: CSATPQGKLNEQFF. The chain is built from TRBV29-1 and TRBJ2-1; the D gene is possibly TRBD1 (6 bases). Germline CDR1 reads SQVTM; CDR2 reads ANQGSEA. The CDR3 is 14 residues long.

V is TRBV3-1 (or the pseudogene TRBV3-2) and J is TRBJ2-5, with D possibly TRBD1 on 5 matching bases. The CDR3 is 13 amino acids. CDR1 and CDR2 (germline): LGHDT, YNNKEL (reference sequence). Between the trimmed V and J ends, which lost 3 bases and 5 bases, there was a span of 10 bases. CDR3 amino acids: CASSHGARETQYF. CDR3 DNA: TGTGCCAGCAGCCATGGGGCGAGGGAGACCCAGTACTTC.

The chain links TRBV19 to TRBJ2-3; possible D gene TRBD2, 5 bases. The ends were cut back, 6 bases at V and 10 bases at J, with 11 bases in the middle. This CDR3 region has 11 residues. Germline CDR1 reads LNHDA; CDR2 reads SQIVND (reference sequence). CDR3 in amino acids: CASRSGRAQYF. CDR3 coding DNA: TGTGCCAGTAGGTCTGGGAGAGCGCAGTATTTT.

This clone was observed a single time. The rearrangement joins TRBV19 to TRBJ2-1, with 10 bases that match TRBD2. Trimming removed 6 bases from V and 5 bases from J; junction bases left unmatched: 13. Germline CDR1 is LNHDA and CDR2 is SQIVND (reference sequence). The CDR3 loop spans 17 amino acids. CDR3 sequence (DNA): TGTGCCAGTAGCTCATCCGTGGGACTAGCGCGAAACAATGAGCAGTTCTTC. As protein: CASSSSVGLARNNEQFF.

The rearrangement joins TRBV7-2 to TRBJ2-3; D remains ambiguous. Germline V gives CDR1 SGHTA, CDR2 FQGNSA. The CDR3 sequence is 13 residues long. Trimming stripped 5 bases from V and 1 base from J, with 7 bases between. The CDR3 nucleotides read TGTGCCAGCAGCGCGGCGGGCACAGATACGCAGTATTTT. This codes for CASSAAGTDTQYF.

The V and J genes are TRBV10-3 and TRBJ1-6, with TRBD1 identical over 7 bases. V shed 2 bases, J shed 7 bases, and the junction held 11 bases outside the gene matches. Looked up from germline, CDR1 is ENHRY and CDR2 is SYGVKD. This CDR3 is 17 amino acids long. CDR3 sequence: CAISETRPGQKNSPLHF. In nucleotides, the CDR3 is TGTGCCATCAGTGAGACACGTCCGGGACAGAAAAATTCACCCCTCCACTTT.

The V call is TRBV7-9, the J call TRBJ1-6; 8 bases fit TRBD1. CDR1 and CDR2 from the germline V gene are SEHNR and FQNEAQ (reference sequence). V gave up 1 base and J gave up 7 bases; unmatched junction bases: 6. The length of the CDR3 is 16 residues. The CDR3 DNA is TGTGCCAGCAGCTTAGGAGGACAGGGTCTGAATTCACCCCTCCACTTT. The encoded protein is CASSLGGQGLNSPLHF.

J is TRBJ2-5 and V is TRBV24-1; the match to TRBD2 covers 9 bases. V lost 11 bases and J lost 5; bases outside the gene matches: 8. This CDR3 spans 13 amino acids. Germline CDR1 KGHDR, CDR2 SFDVKD. The CDR3 reads CASPSGDGETQYF. The CDR3 DNA sequence: TGTGCCAGCCCTAGCGGGGATGGGGAGACCCAGTACTTC.

The V gene is TRBV5-1, the J gene TRBJ2-3; 14 nucleotides line up with TRBD2. V was clipped by 4 bases and J by 2 bases; unmatched bases: 3. The CDR3 has 16 residues. Germline V gene sequence: CDR1 SGHRS, CDR2 YFSETQ. The CDR3 DNA sequence: TGCGCCAGCAGCACGGGACTAGCGGGAGACACAGATACGCAGTATTTT. Translated: CASSTGLAGDTDTQYF.

The V and J genes are TRBV11-2 and TRBJ2-3, with D perhaps matching TRBD1 (6 bases). CDR1 SGHAT and CDR2 FQNNGV come from the germline V gene. The CDR3 is 14 amino acids. V lost 1 base and J 6 bases, leaving 11 bases between the germline ends. The CDR3 loop reads CASSLGLQGDTQYF. Here the CDR3 DNA reads TGTGCCAGCAGCTTAGGGCTCCAGGGGGATACGCAGTATTTT. Full variable domain (remainder filled in from reference TRBV11-2 and TRBJ2-3): EAGVAQSPRYKIIEKRQSVAFWCNPISGHATLYWYQQILGQGPKLLIQFQNNGVVDDSQLPKDRFSAERLKGVDSTLKIQPAKLEDSAVYLCASSLGLQGDTQYFGPGTRLTVL.

The rearrangement uses TRBV12-3 or TRBV12-4 and TRBJ1-4; D not certain. This CDR3 is built from 12 residues. Trimming left V 4 bases short and J 8 bases short, with 8 bases between. The CDR3 spells CASSYHLEKLFF. The CDR3 DNA follows: TGTGCCAGCAGTTATCATCTAGAAAAACTGTTTTTT.